These 27 T cell receptor beta chains were all obtained from the same sample, sequenced in a study of blood T cell repertoires in COVID-19 (dated by TCRdb to about 2020). The protocol used for the library was the immunoSEQ multiplex PCR assay. Held by TCRdb, this immuneACCESS table contains in-frame sequences only and omits some clones. Under half of the omission traces to an unresolved V gene where checked; the cause of the rest is unknown. This sample comprises around 220,000 clones, around 86% of them detected only once. The leading ten clones occupy more than 8.5% of the sample. Material for sequencing was peripheral blood. These receptors all stem from a woman aged 45-60 years with COVID-19, enrolled during active disease.

The rearrangement links TRBV3-1 (or the pseudogene TRBV3-2) to TRBJ2-7; a weak D match, TRBD2 (5 bases). The V gene lost 4 bases and the J gene lost 2 bases, with 15 bases spanning the gap. From germline, CDR1 is LGHDT and CDR2 YNNKEL (reference sequence). The CDR3 is made up of 15 amino acids. The CDR3 coding sequence is TGTGCCAGCAGCCCCCTAGAGGGCAGACCCTACGAGCAGTACTTC. It is translated as CASSPLEGRPYEQYF.

The J gene is TRBJ1-2, the V gene TRBV10-2; no reliable D call. The ends were cut back, 0 bases at V and 4 bases at J, with 9 bases in the middle. The CDR3 runs 14 residues. Germline assignment: CDR1 WSHSY and CDR2 SAAADI. This chain's CDR3 is CASSESITLYGYTF. The CDR3, as DNA: TGCGCCAGCAGTGAGTCAATCACTCTCTATGGCTACACCTTC.

This clone was seen a single time. The gene calls are TRBV11-2 and TRBJ1-1; D gene unclear. V was trimmed by 5 bases and J by 5 bases, leaving 24 bases between them. This CDR3 comprises 17 residues. Germline V gene data show CDR1 as SGHAT and CDR2 as FQNNGV. The chain's CDR3 is CASSPMSMWARGTEAFF. The CDR3 DNA follows: TGTGCCAGCAGCCCCATGTCTATGTGGGCACGAGGGACTGAAGCTTTCTTT.

DNA for the CDR3: TGTGCCAGCAGTGTCGGACAGGGCTGGAATGGCTACACCTTC. It yields the protein CASSVGQGWNGYTF. The chain couples TRBV25-1 to TRBJ1-2, with TRBD1 matching 8 bases. The CDR3 runs 14 residues. CDR1 MGHDK and CDR2 SYGVNS come from the germline V gene. V trimming: 4 bases; J trimming: 6 bases; junction bases outside the gene matches: 7.

The chain links TRBV19 to TRBJ2-2, with a weak D call TRBD2 (5 bases). The CDR3 runs 17 residues. The V and J ends lost 2 bases and 3 bases respectively, with 16 bases between them. The germline gives CDR1 LNHDA, CDR2 SQIVND (reference sequence). CDR3 DNA: TGTGCCAGTAGTATATGGTTCGGGGTATGGGACACCGGGGAGCTGTTTTTT. This sequence encodes CASSIWFGVWDTGELFF.

This clone was seen only once. The CDR3 sequence: CATSDLVRGHNQPQHF. CDR3 bases: TGTGCCACCAGTGATTTGGTCAGGGGGCACAATCAGCCCCAGCATTTT. The rearrangement uses TRBV24-1 and TRBJ1-5; 8 bases are a match to TRBD1. The CDR3 has 16 residues. With 0 bases clipped from V and 3 bases from J, the junction kept 3 bases outside the gene matches. Germline V lookup: CDR1 KGHDR, CDR2 SFDVKD.

CDR3 sequence reads: CASSLGLATNEQFF. The CDR3 DNA sequence: TGCGCCAGCAGCTTGGGACTAGCCACTAATGAGCAGTTCTTC. The rearrangement links TRBV5-1 to TRBJ2-1; the match to TRBD2 covers 7 bases. J lost 7 bases, V lost 0 bases, and 4 bases had no gene match. CDR1 and CDR2 (germline): SGHRS, YFSETQ. This CDR3 has 14 residues.

This clone was recorded a few times. This chain joins TRBV5-1 and TRBJ2-2; D might be TRBD1 (6 bases). This CDR3 is built from 16 residues. Germline CDR1 is SGHRS and CDR2 is YFSETQ. V was pared by 0 bases and J by 3 bases, with 12 bases between. CDR3 bases: TGCGCCAGCAGCTTGGGGTCTAGACAGGACACCGGGGAGCTGTTTTTT. Translation: CASSLGSRQDTGELFF.

The rearrangement joins TRBV11-3 to TRBJ2-7; possibly TRBD1 for D (5 bases). The CDR3 contains 14 residues. Germline assignment: CDR1 SGHNT and CDR2 YENEEA. V dropped 7 bases and J dropped 3 bases, with 16 bases sitting between them. CDR3 region: CASTLSDSIYEQYF. As DNA, the CDR3 is TGTGCCAGCACCCTTTCTGACAGCATCTACGAGCAGTACTTC.

This sequence joins TRBV2 and TRBJ2-5, with 7 bases matching TRBD1. The junction had 8 bases not matched to a gene; V was cut back by 11 bases and J by 5 bases. The germline V gene encodes CDR1 SNHLY and CDR2 FYNNEI. The CDR3 totals 12 residues. The CDR3 coding sequence is TGTGCCGTCTACAGGGGCGGGGAGACCCAGTACTTC. Its protein is CAVYRGGETQYF. The whole variable domain, remainder taken from reference TRBV2 and TRBJ2-5, is EPEVTQTPSHQVTQMGQEVILRCVPISNHLYFYWYRQILGQKVEFLVSFYNNEISEKSEIFDDQFSVERPDGSNFTLKIRSTKLEDSAMYFCAVYRGGETQYFGPGTRLLVL.

The genes are TRBV4-2 and TRBJ2-1; 7 positions agree with TRBD1. The CDR3 is 14 amino acids. Losses at the gene ends were 4 bases for V and 4 bases for J; bases not matched to a gene: 4. Germline CDR1 is LGHNA and CDR2 is YNFKEQ. This CDR3 reads CASSPPGQYNEQFF. The CDR3 region has the DNA TGTGCCAGCAGCCCCCCGGGACAGTACAATGAGCAGTTCTTC.

This chain joins TRBV12-5 and TRBJ2-3, with 8 bases identical to TRBD1. The CDR3 loop spans 15 amino acids. Germline loops: CDR1 LGHNT, CDR2 FRNRAP. V shed 4 bases, J shed 0 bases, and the junction held 3 bases outside the gene matches. The CDR3 loop is CASGSWTGSTDTQYF. The DNA of the CDR3 is TGTGCTAGTGGTTCTTGGACAGGGAGCACAGATACGCAGTATTTT.

The chain links TRBV5-5 to TRBJ1-6; TRBD1 is a possible D gene (6 bases). V lost 4 bases and J 4 bases, leaving 9 bases between the germline ends. This CDR3 contains 14 residues. Germline V gene data show CDR1 as SGHKS and CDR2 as YYEKEE (reference sequence). CDR3 protein: CASSHGQYNSPLHF. For the CDR3, the DNA is TGTGCCAGCAGCCACGGACAGTATAATTCACCCCTCCACTTT.

The sample holds a few counts of this clone. The chain employs TRBV14 and TRBJ1-3; D unclear. Germline lookup yields CDR1 SGHDN and CDR2 FVKESK. The V and J ends lost 2 bases and 3 bases respectively, with 11 bases between them. The length of the CDR3 is 15 residues. DNA of the CDR3: TGTGCCAGCAGCCAATTTCTTCACGGTGGAAACACCATATATTTT. It translates to CASSQFLHGGNTIYF.

V is TRBV5-4 and J is TRBJ1-6, with 9 bases matching TRBD1. V was clipped by 4 bases and J by 9 bases; unmatched bases: 5. CDR3 length: 14 amino acids. CDR1 is SGHNT and CDR2 is YYREEE in the germline V gene (reference sequence). CDR3 DNA: TGTGCCAGCAGCCCGACAGGGGGAAGTTCACCCCTCCACTTT. It encodes CASSPTGGSSPLHF.

This clone appeared a single time. The genes are TRBV7-9 and TRBJ1-4; the D gene is possibly TRBD1 (6 bases). V was shortened by 5 bases and J by 5 bases, with 9 bases between the two germline ends. CDR1 and CDR2 from the germline V gene are SEHNR and FQNEAQ (reference sequence). This CDR3 comprises 13 residues. The CDR3 protein is CASSPGQNEKLFF. The DNA of the CDR3 is TGTGCCAGCAGCCCTGGACAGAATGAAAAACTGTTTTTT.

The rearrangement joins TRBV12-5 to TRBJ2-3, with TRBD1 matching over 7 bases. V lost 7 bases, J lost 2 bases, and 6 bases stayed unmatched. Germline V gives CDR1 LGHNT, CDR2 FRNRAP. The CDR3 contains 14 residues. The CDR3 reads CASAFDRATDTQYF. CDR3 sequence (DNA): TGTGCTAGTGCCTTCGACAGGGCCACAGATACGCAGTATTTT. Together with reference TRBV12-5 and TRBJ2-3, the CDR3 gives the full variable domain: DARVTQTPRHKVTEMGQEVTMRCQPILGHNTVFWYRQTMMQGLELLAYFRNRAPLDDSGMPKDRFSAEMPDATLATLKIQPSEPRDSAVYFCASAFDRATDTQYFGPGTRLTVL.

V is TRBV30 and J is TRBJ1-1; 8 nucleotides match TRBD1. Unmatched junction bases numbered 11, after V lost 2 bases and J lost 9 bases. Germline V gene lookup returns CDR1 GTSNPN and CDR2 SVGIG (reference sequence). There are 14 residues in the CDR3. The CDR3 sequence is CAWSPNAPRGQAFF. For the CDR3, the DNA is TGTGCCTGGAGTCCCAATGCCCCCAGGGGGCAAGCTTTCTTT.

This clone was detected only once. The CDR3, as DNA: TGTGCCAGCACCGAGGGACTAGGTTCCTATGGCTACACCTTC. It codes for CASTEGLGSYGYTF. This sequence joins TRBV9 and TRBJ1-2, with D perhaps TRBD1 (5 bases). Germline V gene lookup returns CDR1 SGDLS and CDR2 YYNGEE. The ends were cut back, 6 bases at V and 4 bases at J, with 16 bases in the middle. CDR3 length: 14 amino acids.

The sample holds one count of this clone. The gene calls are TRBV2 and TRBJ2-2, with D possibly being TRBD2 (6 bases). Germline lookup yields CDR1 SNHLY and CDR2 FYNNEI. The CDR3 consists of 14 residues. Trimming took 6 bases from V and 6 from J, leaving 14 bases between them. CDR3 bases: TGTGCCAGCAGGGGACTTGATATAGCCGGGGAGCTGTTTTTT. It yields the protein CASRGLDIAGELFF.

The chain carries TRBV24-1 and TRBJ2-2; perhaps TRBD2 as D (5 bases). The CDR3 extends over 18 amino acids. CDR1 is KGHDR, CDR2 SFDVKD, per germline. The V and J ends lost 3 bases and 2 bases respectively, with 18 bases between them. CDR3 amino acids: CATSDLPVEALNTGELFF. CDR3 sequence (DNA): TGTGCCACCAGTGATCTCCCCGTGGAGGCATTAAACACCGGGGAGCTGTTTTTT.

This chain links TRBV28 with TRBJ1-2; 8 bases line up with TRBD1. With 4 bases clipped from V and 4 bases from J, the junction kept 2 bases outside the gene matches. The CDR3 has 13 amino acids. Germline values: CDR1 MDHEN, CDR2 SYDVKM. CDR3 nucleotide sequence: TGTGCCAGCAGTTCAGGGGGCGGCTATGGCTACACCTTC. This translates into CASSSGGGYGYTF.

The chain is built from TRBV7-2 and TRBJ2-1; 7 nucleotides agree with TRBD2. Germline V gives CDR1 SGHTA, CDR2 FQGNSA. The CDR3 spans 14 residues. The V and J ends lost 3 bases and 7 bases, in that order; junction bases with no gene match: 6. The CDR3 nucleotides read TGTGCCAGCAGCTTTGGTCGAGCGGGGAATGAGCAGTTCTTC. Encoded protein: CASSFGRAGNEQFF.

The chain recombines TRBV5-1 with TRBJ1-1, with D possibly matching TRBD1 (5 bases). V was clipped by 7 bases and J by 5 bases, with 12 bases between them. Per the germline V gene, CDR1 is SGHRS and CDR2 is YFSETQ. The CDR3 runs to 12 residues. The CDR3 here is CASSGEGTEAFF. The CDR3 region has the DNA TGCGCCAGCTCTGGGGAGGGGACTGAAGCTTTCTTT.

The rearrangement links TRBV5-1 to TRBJ2-3, with D hard to call. This CDR3 has 13 residues. The V gene's germline CDR1 is SGHRS and CDR2 YFSETQ. V lost 2 bases and J lost 6, with 10 bases in between. The CDR3 spells CASSLSFGDTQYF. CDR3 sequence (DNA): TGCGCCAGCAGCTTATCATTCGGGGATACGCAGTATTTT.

CDR3 residues: CASSLGLSTEAFF. DNA for the CDR3: TGTGCCAGCAGCTTAGGGCTATCCACTGAAGCTTTCTTT. This rearrangement joins TRBV7-3 to TRBJ1-1; D gene unclear. V shed 2 bases and J shed 4 bases, with 8 bases lying between them. Germline lookup yields CDR1 SGHTA and CDR2 FQGTGA. CDR3 size: 13 residues.

The chain uses TRBV10-1 and TRBJ2-3, with 8 nucleotides matching TRBD2. CDR1 is WNHNN, CDR2 SYGVQD, per germline (reference sequence). The CDR3 runs to 17 residues. Trimming removed 2 bases from V and 8 bases from J; junction bases left unmatched: 15. CDR3 sequence (DNA): TGCGCCAGCAGTGAGGGCGTAGCGGGGAGGCCTGGGGGTACGCAGTATTTT. As protein: CASSEGVAGRPGGTQYF.